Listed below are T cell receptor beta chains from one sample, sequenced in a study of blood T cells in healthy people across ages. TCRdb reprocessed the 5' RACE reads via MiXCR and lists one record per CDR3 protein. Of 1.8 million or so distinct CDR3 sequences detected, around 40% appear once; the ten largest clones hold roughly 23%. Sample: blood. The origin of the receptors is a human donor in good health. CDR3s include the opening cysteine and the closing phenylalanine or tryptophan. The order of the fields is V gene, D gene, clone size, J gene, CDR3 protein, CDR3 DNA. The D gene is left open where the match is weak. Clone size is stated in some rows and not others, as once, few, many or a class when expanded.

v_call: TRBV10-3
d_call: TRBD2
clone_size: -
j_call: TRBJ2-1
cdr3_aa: CAIRLAGWNEQFF
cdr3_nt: TGTGCCATCAGGTTAGCGGGCTGGAATGAGCAGTTCTTC

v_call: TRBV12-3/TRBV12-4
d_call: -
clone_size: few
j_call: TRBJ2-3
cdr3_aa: CASSLTTPSPQYF
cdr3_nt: TGTGCCAGCAGTTTAACCACCCCGTCTCCGCAGTATTTT

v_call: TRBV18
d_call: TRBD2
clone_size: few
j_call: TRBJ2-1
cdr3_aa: CASSPRGAGGFNEQFF
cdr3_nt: TGTGCCAGCTCACCAAGAGGAGCGGGGGGGTTTAATGAGCAGTTCTTC

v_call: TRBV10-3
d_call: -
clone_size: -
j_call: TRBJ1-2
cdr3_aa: CAITLSIGERYTF
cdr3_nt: TGTGCCATCACTCTTAGTATTGGCGAGCGATACACCTTC

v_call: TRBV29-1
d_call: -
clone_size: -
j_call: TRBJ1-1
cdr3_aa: CSGGSEEAFF
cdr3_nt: TGCAGCGGTGGCTCCGAGGAAGCTTTCTTT

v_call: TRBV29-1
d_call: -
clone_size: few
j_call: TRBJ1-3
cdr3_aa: CSVGGSTGNTIYF
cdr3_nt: TGCAGCGTTGGAGGCTCTACTGGAAACACCATATATTTT

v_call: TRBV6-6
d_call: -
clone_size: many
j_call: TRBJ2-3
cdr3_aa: CASSYRDGTDTQYF
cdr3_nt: TGTGCCAGCAGTTACCGGGACGGCACAGATACGCAGTATTTT

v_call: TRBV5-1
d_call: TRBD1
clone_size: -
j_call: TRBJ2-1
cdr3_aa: CASSLRLGQGDNEQFF
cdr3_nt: TGCGCCAGCAGCTTGCGTCTTGGACAGGGGGACAATGAGCAGTTCTTC

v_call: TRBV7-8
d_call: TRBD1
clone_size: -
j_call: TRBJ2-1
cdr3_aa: CASSLPRTGRNNEQFF
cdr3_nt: TGTGCCAGCAGCCTACCCCGGACAGGGAGGAACAATGAGCAGTTCTTC

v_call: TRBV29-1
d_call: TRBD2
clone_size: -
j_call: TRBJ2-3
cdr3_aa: CSVSSLAVGPDTQYF
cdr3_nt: TGCAGCGTTTCATCCCTAGCGGTTGGCCCAGATACGCAGTATTTT

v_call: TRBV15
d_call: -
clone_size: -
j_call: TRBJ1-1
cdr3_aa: CATSRDRARAFF
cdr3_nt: TGTGCCACCAGCAGAGATAGAGCCCGAGCTTTCTTT

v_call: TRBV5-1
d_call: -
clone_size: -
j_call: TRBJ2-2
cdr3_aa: CASSFRLGNTGELFF
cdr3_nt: TGCGCCAGCAGCTTCAGGCTAGGGAACACCGGGGAGCTGTTTTTT

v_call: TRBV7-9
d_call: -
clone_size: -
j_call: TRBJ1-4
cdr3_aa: CASSLARSDEKLFF
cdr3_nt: TGTGCCAGCAGCCTGGCAAGGTCCGATGAAAAACTGTTTTTT

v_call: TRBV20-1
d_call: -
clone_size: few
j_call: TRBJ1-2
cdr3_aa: CSANGPDYGYTF
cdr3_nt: TGCAGTGCTAATGGGCCAGACTATGGCTACACCTTC